The 11 T cell receptor beta chains below all came from one sample that was sequenced in a study of control samples from healthy donors and cancer patients. TCRdb keeps only in-frame clones here, not all; method: immunoSEQ multiplex PCR. There are some 130,000 clones in the sample; around nine tenths occur only once, and around 5.1% lies in the top ten. Sequencing used blood. All receptors derive from a man between 18 and 29 years old in good health.

Only one count was recorded for this clone. The V call is TRBV3-1 (or the pseudogene TRBV3-2), the J call TRBJ1-1; no firm D call. Germline CDR1 and CDR2: LGHDT and YNNKEL (reference sequence). The CDR3 consists of 14 residues. Trimming pared 7 bases from V and 5 bases from J, leaving 17 bases between. The CDR3 nucleotides are TGTGCCAGCACCGGGGAGGCTACCGGAACTGAAGCTTTCTTT. This encodes CASTGEATGTEAFF.

The chain has TRBV5-1 and TRBJ1-1; D gene unclear. V lost 2 bases, J lost 5 bases, and 10 bases lay in between. Germline V gene sequence: CDR1 SGHRS, CDR2 YFSETQ. The CDR3 totals 13 residues. CDR3 bases: TGCGCCAGCAGCTTCCGGGGAGGGACTGAAGCTTTCTTT. It yields the protein CASSFRGGTEAFF.

V is TRBV18 and J is TRBJ1-1; D not resolved. The CDR3 is 14 amino acids. Per the germline V gene, CDR1 is KGHSH and CDR2 is LQKENI. Trimming took 0 bases from V and 1 from J, leaving 6 bases between them. The CDR3 DNA reads TGTGCCAGCTCACCACCGTATACGAACACTGAAGCTTTCTTT. It yields the protein CASSPPYTNTEAFF.

The rearrangement joins TRBV30 to TRBJ2-3, with D possibly TRBD1 on 5 matching bases. Between the trimmed V and J ends, which lost 7 bases and 0 bases, there was a span of 11 bases. This CDR3 is 13 amino acids long. CDR1 and CDR2 from the germline V gene are GTSNPN and SVGIG (reference sequence). The CDR3 nucleotides are TGTGCCTCGACAGTGTCCAGCACAGATACGCAGTATTTT. This encodes CASTVSSTDTQYF.

This clone was seen a handful of times. CDR3 amino acids: CASSSLQGFLYNEQFF. The CDR3 nucleotides are TGTGCCAGCAGCTCCCTTCAGGGGTTCCTGTACAATGAGCAGTTCTTC. The chain employs TRBV5-5 and TRBJ2-1; TRBD1 is a possible D gene (6 bases). Germline lookup yields CDR1 SGHKS and CDR2 YYEKEE (reference sequence). This CDR3 spans 16 amino acids. Trimming removed 3 bases at V and 4 bases at J, with 17 bases between.

This chain connects TRBV14 to TRBJ1-1; 10 bases agree with TRBD1. Germline CDR1 reads SGHDN; CDR2 reads FVKESK. With 4 bases clipped from V and 0 bases from J, the junction kept 8 bases outside the gene matches. CDR3 length: 17 residues. The CDR3, as DNA: TGTGCCAGCAGCCGGAGGACAGGGGGTTATATGAACACTGAAGCTTTCTTT. Amino acids: CASSRRTGGYMNTEAFF.

This clone was observed a handful of times. The CDR3 is CASSLGQNSYNEQFF. The CDR3 nucleotides are TGCGCCAGCAGCTTGGGACAGAATTCCTACAATGAGCAGTTCTTC. The rearrangement joins TRBV5-1 to TRBJ2-1; D is possibly TRBD1 (5 bases). The V gene's germline CDR1 is SGHRS and CDR2 YFSETQ. The CDR3 loop spans 15 amino acids. V dropped 0 bases and J dropped 1 base, with 8 bases sitting between them.

J is TRBJ2-3 and V is TRBV19; D is unclear. The germline V gene encodes CDR1 LNHDA and CDR2 SQIVND (reference sequence). This CDR3 comprises 17 residues. Trimming cost V 3 bases and J 0 bases, with 16 bases left between them. CDR3 DNA: TGTGCCAGTAGTATGCCCCCAGTTACGGCCAGCACAGATACGCAGTATTTT. This encodes CASSMPPVTASTDTQYF.

The genes are TRBV7-9 and TRBJ2-1; TRBD1 aligns across 8 bases. Germline values: CDR1 SEHNR, CDR2 FQNEAQ (reference sequence). CDR3 length: 16 amino acids. V lost 3 bases and J lost 5; bases outside the gene matches: 9. CDR3 region: CASSLGQGAIDNEQFF. CDR3 DNA: TGTGCCAGCAGCTTGGGTCAGGGGGCTATCGACAATGAGCAGTTCTTC. Using reference TRBV7-9 and TRBJ2-1 for the parts outside the CDR3, the full variable domain is DTGVSQNPRHKITKRGQNVTFRCDPISEHNRLYWYRQTLGQGPEFLTYFQNEAQLEKSRLLSDRFSAERPKGSFSTLEIQRTEQGDSAMYLCASSLGQGAIDNEQFFGPGTRLTVL.

This chain uses TRBV27 with TRBJ2-7; D might be TRBD1 or TRBD2, each matching 5 bases. Per the germline V gene, CDR1 is MNHEY and CDR2 is SMNVEV (reference sequence). The CDR3 loop spans 14 amino acids. Between the trimmed V and J ends, which lost 5 bases and 0 bases, there was a span of 11 bases. The CDR3 bases are TGTGCCAGCAGTCCGTCGGGACCCTCCTACGAGCAGTACTTC. This translates into CASSPSGPSYEQYF.

The rearrangement joins TRBV30 to TRBJ1-2; D is uncertain. Germline V gene sequence: CDR1 GTSNPN, CDR2 SVGIG (reference sequence). The CDR3 runs 10 residues. The V end was cut by 0 bases, the J end by 7 bases, with 3 bases between. CDR3 amino acids: CAWSVFGYTF. The CDR3 region has the DNA TGTGCCTGGAGTGTATTTGGCTACACCTTC.